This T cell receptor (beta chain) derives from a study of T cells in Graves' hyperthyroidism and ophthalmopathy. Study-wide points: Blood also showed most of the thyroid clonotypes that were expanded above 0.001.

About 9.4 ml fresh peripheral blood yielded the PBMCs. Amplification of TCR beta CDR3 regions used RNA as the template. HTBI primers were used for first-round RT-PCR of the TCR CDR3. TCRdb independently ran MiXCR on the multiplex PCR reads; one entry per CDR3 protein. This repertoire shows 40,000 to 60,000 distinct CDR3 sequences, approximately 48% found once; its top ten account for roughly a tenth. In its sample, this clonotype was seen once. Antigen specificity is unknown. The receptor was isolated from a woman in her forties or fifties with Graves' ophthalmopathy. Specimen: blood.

DNA of the CDR3: TGCGCCAGCAGGGAAGGACCTGTGCAGTTCTTC. It encodes CASREGPVQFF. This chain connects TRBV5-1 to TRBJ2-1; D unclear. Trimming took off 5 bases at V and 12 bases at J, with 12 bases between the two ends. Germline lookup yields CDR1 SGHRS and CDR2 YFSETQ. The CDR3 runs 11 residues.